This TCR beta chain is drawn from a study of T cell repertoires in cytomegalovirus infection. Each CDR3 protein is one row after TCRdb ran MiXCR on the reads. The sample consists of approximately 320,000 distinct CDR3 sequences, more than 8% of them appearing once. The CDR3 is 16 residues long. V trimming: 3 bases; J trimming: 7 bases; junction bases outside the gene matches: 10. Germline-derived CDR1 and CDR2 are LGHNA and YSLEER. This clonotype was detected many times. The sequenced sample was PBMCs. V is TRBV4-3 and J is TRBJ2-4; the match to TRBD1 covers 9 bases. The receptor was isolated from a human donor in good health (CMV status not recorded). Some clones in this sample may be carry-over from other donors' samples. The CDR3 DNA reads TGCGCCAGCAGCCAGGGAGCGACAGGGGGATTCAACATTCAGTACTTC. Its protein is CASSQGATGGFNIQYF.